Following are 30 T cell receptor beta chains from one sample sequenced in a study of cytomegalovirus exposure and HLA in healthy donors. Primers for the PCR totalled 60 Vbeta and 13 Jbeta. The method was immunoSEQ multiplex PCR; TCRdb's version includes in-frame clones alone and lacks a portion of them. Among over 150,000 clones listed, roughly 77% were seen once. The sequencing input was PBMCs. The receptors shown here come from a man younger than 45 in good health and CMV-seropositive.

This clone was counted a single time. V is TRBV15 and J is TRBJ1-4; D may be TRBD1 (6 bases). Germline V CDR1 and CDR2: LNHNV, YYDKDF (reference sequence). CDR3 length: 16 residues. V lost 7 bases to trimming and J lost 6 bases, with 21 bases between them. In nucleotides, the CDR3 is TGTGCCACCATCGAGAATGCAGGGGTCATGGATGAAAAACTGTTTTTT. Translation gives CATIENAGVMDEKLFF.

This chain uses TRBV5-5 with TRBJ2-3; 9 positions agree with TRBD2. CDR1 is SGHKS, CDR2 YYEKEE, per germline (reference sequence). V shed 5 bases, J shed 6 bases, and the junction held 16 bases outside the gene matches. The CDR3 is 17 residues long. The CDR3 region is CASSTTGTSPLEDTQYF. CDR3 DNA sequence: TGTGCCAGCAGTACTACCGGGACTAGCCCTCTGGAGGATACGCAGTATTTT.

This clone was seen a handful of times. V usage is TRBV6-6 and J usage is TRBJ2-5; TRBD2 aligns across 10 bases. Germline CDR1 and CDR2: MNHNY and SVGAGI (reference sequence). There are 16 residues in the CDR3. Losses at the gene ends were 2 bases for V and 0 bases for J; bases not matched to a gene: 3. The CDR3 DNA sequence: TGTGCCAGCAGTTACGGACTAGCGGAGCACCAAGAGACCCAGTACTTC. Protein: CASSYGLAEHQETQYF.

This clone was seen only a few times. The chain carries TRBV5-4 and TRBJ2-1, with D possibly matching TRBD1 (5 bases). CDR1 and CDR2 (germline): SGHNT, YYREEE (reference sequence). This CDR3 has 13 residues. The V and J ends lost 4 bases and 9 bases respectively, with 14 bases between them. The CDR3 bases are TGTGCCAGCAGCCCTCTTCAGGGTGCTGAGCAGTTCTTC. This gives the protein CASSPLQGAEQFF.

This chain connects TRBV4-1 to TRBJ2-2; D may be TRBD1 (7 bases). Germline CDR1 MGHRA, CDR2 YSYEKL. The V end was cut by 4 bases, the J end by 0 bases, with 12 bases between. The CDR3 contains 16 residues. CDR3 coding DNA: TGCGCCAGCAGCCCCCCAGGGGGGACGAACACCGGGGAGCTGTTTTTT. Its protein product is CASSPPGGTNTGELFF.

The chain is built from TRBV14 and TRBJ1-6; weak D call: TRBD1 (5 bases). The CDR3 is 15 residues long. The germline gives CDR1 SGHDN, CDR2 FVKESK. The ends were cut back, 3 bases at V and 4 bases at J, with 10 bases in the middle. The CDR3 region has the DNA TGTGCCAGCAGCCACCTTCGGGGGTATAATTCACCCCTCCACTTT. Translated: CASSHLRGYNSPLHF.

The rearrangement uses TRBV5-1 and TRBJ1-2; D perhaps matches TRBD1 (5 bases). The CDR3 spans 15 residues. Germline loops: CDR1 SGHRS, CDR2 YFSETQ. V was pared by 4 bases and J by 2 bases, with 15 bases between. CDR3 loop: CASSPGPDTNYGYTF. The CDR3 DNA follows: TGCGCCAGCAGCCCGGGCCCGGACACCAACTATGGCTACACCTTC. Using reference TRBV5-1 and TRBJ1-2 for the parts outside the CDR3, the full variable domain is KAGVTQTPRYLIKTRGQQVTLSCSPISGHRSVSWYQQTPGQGLQFLFEYFSETQRNKGNFPGRFSGRQFSNSRSEMNVSTLELGDSALYLCASSPGPDTNYGYTFGSGTRLTVV.

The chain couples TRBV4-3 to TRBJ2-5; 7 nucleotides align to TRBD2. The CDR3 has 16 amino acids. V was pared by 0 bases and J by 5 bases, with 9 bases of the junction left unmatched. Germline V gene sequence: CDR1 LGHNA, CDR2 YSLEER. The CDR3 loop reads CASSQESGVVWETQYF. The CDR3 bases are TGCGCCAGCAGCCAAGAGAGCGGGGTGGTGTGGGAGACCCAGTACTTC.

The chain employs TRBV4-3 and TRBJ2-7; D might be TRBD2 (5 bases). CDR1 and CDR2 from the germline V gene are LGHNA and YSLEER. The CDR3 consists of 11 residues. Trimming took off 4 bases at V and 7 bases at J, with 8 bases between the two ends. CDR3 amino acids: CASSPPGEQYF. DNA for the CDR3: TGCGCCAGCAGCCCTCCGGGGGAGCAGTACTTC.

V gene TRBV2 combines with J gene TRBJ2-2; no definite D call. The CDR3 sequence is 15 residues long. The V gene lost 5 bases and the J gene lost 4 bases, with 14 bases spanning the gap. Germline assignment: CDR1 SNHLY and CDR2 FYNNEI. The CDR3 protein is CASSKIATVTGELFF. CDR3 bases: TGTGCCAGCAGTAAGATAGCTACGGTCACCGGGGAGCTGTTTTTT.

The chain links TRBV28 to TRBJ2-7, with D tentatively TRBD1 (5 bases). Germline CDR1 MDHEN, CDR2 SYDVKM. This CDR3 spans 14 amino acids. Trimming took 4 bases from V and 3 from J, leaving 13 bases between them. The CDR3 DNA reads TGTGCCAGCAGTTCCCCTCAGGGAAACTACGAGCAGTACTTC. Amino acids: CASSSPQGNYEQYF.

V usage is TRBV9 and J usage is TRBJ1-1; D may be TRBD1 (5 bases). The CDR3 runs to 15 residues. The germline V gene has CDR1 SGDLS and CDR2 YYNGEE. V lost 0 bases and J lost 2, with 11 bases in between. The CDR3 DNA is TGTGCCAGCAGCGTAGTAGACAGAGATAACACTGAAGCTTTCTTT. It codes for CASSVVDRDNTEAFF.

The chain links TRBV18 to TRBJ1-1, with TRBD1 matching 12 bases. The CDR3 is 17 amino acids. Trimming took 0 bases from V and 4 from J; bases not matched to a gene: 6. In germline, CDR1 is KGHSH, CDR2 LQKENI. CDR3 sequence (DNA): TGTGCCAGCTCACCACCCGGGACAGGGGGCGGAGGCACTGAAGCTTTCTTT. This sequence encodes CASSPPGTGGGGTEAFF. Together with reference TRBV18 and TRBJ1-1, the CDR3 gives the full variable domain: NAGVMQNPRHLVRRRGQEARLRCSPMKGHSHVYWYRQLPEEGLKFMVYLQKENIIDESGMPKERFSAEFPKEGPSILRIQQVVRGDSAAYFCASSPPGTGGGGTEAFFGQGTRLTVV.

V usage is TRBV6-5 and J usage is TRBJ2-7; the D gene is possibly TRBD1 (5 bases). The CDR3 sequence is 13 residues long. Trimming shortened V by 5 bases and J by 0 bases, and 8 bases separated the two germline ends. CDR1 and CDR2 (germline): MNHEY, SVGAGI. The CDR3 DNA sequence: TGTGCCAGCAGTAGGGGCTTCTCCTACGAGCAGTACTTC. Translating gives CASSRGFSYEQYF.

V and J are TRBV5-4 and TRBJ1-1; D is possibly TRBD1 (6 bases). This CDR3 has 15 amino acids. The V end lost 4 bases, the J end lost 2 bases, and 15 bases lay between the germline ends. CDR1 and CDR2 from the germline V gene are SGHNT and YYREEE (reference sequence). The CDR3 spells CASSSRQAGNTEAFF. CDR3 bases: TGTGCCAGCAGCAGTAGACAGGCTGGAAACACTGAAGCTTTCTTT.

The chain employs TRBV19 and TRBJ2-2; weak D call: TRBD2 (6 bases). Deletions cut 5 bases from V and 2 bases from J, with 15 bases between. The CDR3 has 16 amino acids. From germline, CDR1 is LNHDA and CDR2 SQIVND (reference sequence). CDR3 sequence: CASSPRRDFNTGELFF. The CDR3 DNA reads TGTGCCAGTAGTCCAAGGCGGGACTTCAACACCGGGGAGCTGTTTTTT.

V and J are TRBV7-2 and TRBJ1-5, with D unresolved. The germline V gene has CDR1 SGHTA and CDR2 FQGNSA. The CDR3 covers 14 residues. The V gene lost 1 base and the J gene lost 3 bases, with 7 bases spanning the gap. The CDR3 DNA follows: TGTGCCAGCAGCTTAGGCAGGAACAATCAGCCCCAGCATTTT. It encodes CASSLGRNNQPQHF.

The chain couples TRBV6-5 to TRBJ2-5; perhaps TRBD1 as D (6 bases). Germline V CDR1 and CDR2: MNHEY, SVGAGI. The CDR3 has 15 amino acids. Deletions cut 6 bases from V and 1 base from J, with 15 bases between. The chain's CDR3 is CASSPAGTLQETQYF. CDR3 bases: TGTGCCAGCAGCCCGGCCGGGACACTCCAAGAGACCCAGTACTTC.

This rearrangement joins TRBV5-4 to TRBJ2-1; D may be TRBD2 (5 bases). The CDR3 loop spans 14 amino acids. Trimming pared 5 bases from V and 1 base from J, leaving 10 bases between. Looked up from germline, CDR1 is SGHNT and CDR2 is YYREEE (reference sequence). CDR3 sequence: CASREDGSYNEQFF. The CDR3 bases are TGTGCCAGCAGGGAGGATGGGTCCTACAATGAGCAGTTCTTC.

CDR3 region: CASSKVSLAGQPSYEQYF. CDR3 nucleotides: TGTGCCAGCAGCAAAGTTTCGCTAGCGGGACAACCCTCCTACGAGCAGTACTTC. J is TRBJ2-7 and V is TRBV21-1; TRBD2 was called by the table and not checked on the DNA. TRBV21-1 is assigned pseudogene status. The CDR3 is 18 residues long.

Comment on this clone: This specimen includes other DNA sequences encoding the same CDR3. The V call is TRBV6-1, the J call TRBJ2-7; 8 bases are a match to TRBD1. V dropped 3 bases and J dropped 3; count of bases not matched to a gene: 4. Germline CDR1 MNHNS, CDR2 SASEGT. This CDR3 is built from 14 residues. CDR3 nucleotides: TGTGCCAGCAGTGAGGCAGGGGGCAGCTACGAGCAGTACTTC. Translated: CASSEAGGSYEQYF.

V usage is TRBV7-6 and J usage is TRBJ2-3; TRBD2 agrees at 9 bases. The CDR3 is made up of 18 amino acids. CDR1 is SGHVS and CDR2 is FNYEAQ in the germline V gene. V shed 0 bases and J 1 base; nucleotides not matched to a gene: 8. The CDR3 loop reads CASSLARAGGEGTDTQYF. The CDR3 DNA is TGTGCCAGCAGCTTAGCGCGAGCGGGAGGAGAAGGCACAGATACGCAGTATTTT.

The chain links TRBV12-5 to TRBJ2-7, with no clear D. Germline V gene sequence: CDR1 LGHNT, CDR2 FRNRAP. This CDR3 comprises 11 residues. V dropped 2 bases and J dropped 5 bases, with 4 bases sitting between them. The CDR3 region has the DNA TGTGCTAGTGGTTTGCTCGACGAGCAGTACTTC. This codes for CASGLLDEQYF.

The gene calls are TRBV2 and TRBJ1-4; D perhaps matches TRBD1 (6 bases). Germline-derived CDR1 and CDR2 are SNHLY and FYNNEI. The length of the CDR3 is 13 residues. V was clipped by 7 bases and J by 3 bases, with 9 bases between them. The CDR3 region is CASKGQANEKLFF. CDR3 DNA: TGTGCCAGCAAGGGACAAGCTAATGAAAAACTGTTTTTT. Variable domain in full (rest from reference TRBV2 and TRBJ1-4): EPEVTQTPSHQVTQMGQEVILRCVPISNHLYFYWYRQILGQKVEFLVSFYNNEISEKSEIFDDQFSVERPDGSNFTLKIRSTKLEDSAMYFCASKGQANEKLFFGSGTQLSVL.

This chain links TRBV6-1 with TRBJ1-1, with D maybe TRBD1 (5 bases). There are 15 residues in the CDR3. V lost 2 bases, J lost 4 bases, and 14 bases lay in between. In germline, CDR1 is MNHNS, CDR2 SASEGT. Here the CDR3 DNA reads TGTGCCAGCAGTGAAATTCGGGGGAGTCTCACTGAAGCTTTCTTT. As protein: CASSEIRGSLTEAFF.

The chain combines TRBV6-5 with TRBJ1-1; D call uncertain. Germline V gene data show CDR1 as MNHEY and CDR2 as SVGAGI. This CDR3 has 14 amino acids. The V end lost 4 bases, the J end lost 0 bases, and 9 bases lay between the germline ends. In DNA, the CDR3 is TGTGCCAGCAGTTCCCGGGTGATGAACACTGAAGCTTTCTTT. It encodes CASSSRVMNTEAFF.

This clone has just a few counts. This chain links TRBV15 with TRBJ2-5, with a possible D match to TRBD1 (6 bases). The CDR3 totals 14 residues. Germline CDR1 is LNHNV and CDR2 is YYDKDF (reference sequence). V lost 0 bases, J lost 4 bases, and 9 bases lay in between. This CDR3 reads CATSRDLGGETQYF. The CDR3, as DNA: TGTGCCACCAGCAGAGATTTAGGGGGAGAGACCCAGTACTTC.

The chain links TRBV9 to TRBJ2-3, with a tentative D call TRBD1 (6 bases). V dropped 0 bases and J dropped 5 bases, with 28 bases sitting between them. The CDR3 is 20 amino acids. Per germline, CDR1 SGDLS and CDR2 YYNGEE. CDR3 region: CASSVAGQGTEYKTGDTQYF. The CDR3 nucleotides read TGTGCCAGCAGCGTAGCTGGGCAGGGGACCGAATATAAGACCGGAGATACGCAGTATTTT.

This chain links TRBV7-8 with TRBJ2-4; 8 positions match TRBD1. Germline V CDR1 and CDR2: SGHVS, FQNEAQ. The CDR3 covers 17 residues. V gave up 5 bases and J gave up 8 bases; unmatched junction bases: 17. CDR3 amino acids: CASSPNRQGPIKDIQYF. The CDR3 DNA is TGTGCCAGCAGCCCGAACAGACAGGGGCCAATTAAGGACATTCAGTACTTC.

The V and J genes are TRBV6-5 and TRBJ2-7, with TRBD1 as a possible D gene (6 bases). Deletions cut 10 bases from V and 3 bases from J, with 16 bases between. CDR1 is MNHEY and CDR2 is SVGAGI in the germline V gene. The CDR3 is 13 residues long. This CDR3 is CATSDSLLYEQYF. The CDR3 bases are TGTGCCACCTCGGACAGCTTACTCTACGAGCAGTACTTC.